This T cell receptor (beta chain) was observed in a study of graft-versus-host responses after intestinal transplantation. Study summary: Every transplant recipient was induced with anti-thymocyte globulin, then maintained on tacrolimus and steroids for about 3 years.

As concerns this clone: Its target is not known.

Sequenced by immunoSEQ multiplex PCR; TCRdb stores in-frame clones only, minus some. The sample holds around 69,000 clones, around 89% seen once. Trimming cost V 8 bases and J 3 bases, with 20 bases left between them. Germline V gene data show CDR1 as MRHNA and CDR2 as SNTAGT. The CDR3 loop spans 16 amino acids. This TCR derives from a human donor who was the organ donor for an intestinal transplant. The chain links TRBV6-4 to TRBJ2-1, with a possible D match to TRBD2 (5 bases). The material was unstimulated CD8+ T cells sorted from spleen or lymph node cells, obtained before transplant. The CDR3 spells CASADYPERDYNEQFF. The DNA for the CDR3 is TGTGCCAGCGCAGACTACCCAGAAAGAGACTACAATGAGCAGTTCTTC.